This entry concerns a single T cell receptor (beta chain). The antigen is unknown. Study results and limitations: Tumor Treg TCRs overlapped most with tumor naive CD4+ cells.

After constant-region reverse-primer amplification, full-length variable regions underwent semi-nested PCR with Nested Universal Primer A. TCRdb used MiXCR to reprocess the 5' RACE reads, holding one entry per CDR3 protein. The table has roughly 56,000 distinct CDR3 sequences, 25% to 30% seen once; the top ten hold approximately 2.2%. Germline V gene lookup returns CDR1 SGHTA and CDR2 FQGNSA. This CDR3 is 13 amino acids long. The J segment lost 9 bases and the V segment lost 5 bases, leaving 6 bases of the junction unmatched. The V call is TRBV7-2, the J call TRBJ2-4; 8 bases agree with TRBD2. This TCR was sampled from a female donor with breast cancer. Material for sequencing was tumor-infiltrating naive CD4+ T cells sorted from the breast tumor. The subset here: naive CD4+ T cells, CD4+CD45RA+CD25-. The CDR3 DNA reads TGTGCCAGCAGCAACCAGGGACTAGGCATTCAGTACTTC. This sequence encodes CASSNQGLGIQYF.